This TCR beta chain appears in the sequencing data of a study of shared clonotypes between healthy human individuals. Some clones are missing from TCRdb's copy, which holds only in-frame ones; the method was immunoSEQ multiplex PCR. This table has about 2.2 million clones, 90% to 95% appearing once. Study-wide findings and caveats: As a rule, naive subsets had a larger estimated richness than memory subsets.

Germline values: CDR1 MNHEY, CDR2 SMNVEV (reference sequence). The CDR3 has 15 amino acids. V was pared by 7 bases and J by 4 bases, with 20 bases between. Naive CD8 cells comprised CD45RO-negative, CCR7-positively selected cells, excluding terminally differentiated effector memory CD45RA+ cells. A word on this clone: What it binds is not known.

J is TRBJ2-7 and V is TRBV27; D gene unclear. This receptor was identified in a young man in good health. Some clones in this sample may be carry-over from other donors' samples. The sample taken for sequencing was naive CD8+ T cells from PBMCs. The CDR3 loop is CASTPRASVTYEQYF. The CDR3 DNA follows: TGTGCCAGCACCCCTCGGGCTAGTGTCACTTACGAGCAGTACTTC.